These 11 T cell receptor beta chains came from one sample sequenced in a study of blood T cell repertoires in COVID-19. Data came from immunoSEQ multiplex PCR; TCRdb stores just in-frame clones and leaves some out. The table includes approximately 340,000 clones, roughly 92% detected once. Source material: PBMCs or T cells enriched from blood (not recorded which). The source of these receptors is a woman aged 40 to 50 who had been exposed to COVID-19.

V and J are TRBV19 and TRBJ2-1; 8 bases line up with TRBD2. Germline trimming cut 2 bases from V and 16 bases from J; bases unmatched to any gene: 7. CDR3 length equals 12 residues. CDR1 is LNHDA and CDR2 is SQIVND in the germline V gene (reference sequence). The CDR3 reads CASSISERERFF. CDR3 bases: TGTGCCAGTAGTATATCGGAGCGGGAGCGTTTCTTC.

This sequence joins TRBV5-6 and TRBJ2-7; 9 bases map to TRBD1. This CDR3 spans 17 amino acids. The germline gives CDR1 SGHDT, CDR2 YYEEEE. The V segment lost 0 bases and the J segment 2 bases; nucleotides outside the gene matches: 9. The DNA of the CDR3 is TGTGCCAGCAGCTTGGACAGGGGGCCGAGGCTCCCCTACGAGCAGTACTTC. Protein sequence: CASSLDRGPRLPYEQYF.

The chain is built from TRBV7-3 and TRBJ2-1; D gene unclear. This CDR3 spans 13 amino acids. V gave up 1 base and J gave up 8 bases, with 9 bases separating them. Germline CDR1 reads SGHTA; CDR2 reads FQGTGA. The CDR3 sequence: CASSLNEYDEQFF. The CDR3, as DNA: TGTGCCAGCAGCTTAAATGAGTACGATGAGCAGTTCTTC.

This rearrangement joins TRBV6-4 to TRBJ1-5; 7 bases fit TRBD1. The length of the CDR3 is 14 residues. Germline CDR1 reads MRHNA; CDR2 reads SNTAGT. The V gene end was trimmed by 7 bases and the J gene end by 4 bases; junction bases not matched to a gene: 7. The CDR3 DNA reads TGTGCCAGCACCTGGACAGGCCTAAATCAGCCCCAGCATTTT. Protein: CASTWTGLNQPQHF.

The CDR3 here is CASSPYQENYGYTF. The CDR3 DNA follows: TGTGCCAGCTCACCATATCAGGAAAACTATGGCTACACCTTC. The chain employs TRBV18 and TRBJ1-2; D is unclear. V was pared by 2 bases and J by 2 bases, with 9 bases between. In germline, CDR1 is KGHSH, CDR2 LQKENI. The CDR3 spans 14 residues.

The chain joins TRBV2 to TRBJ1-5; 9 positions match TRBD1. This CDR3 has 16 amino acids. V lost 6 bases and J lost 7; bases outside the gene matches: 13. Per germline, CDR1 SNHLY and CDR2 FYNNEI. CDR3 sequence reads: CASRARTGVETQPQHF. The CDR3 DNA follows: TGTGCCAGCAGAGCTCGGACAGGGGTCGAGACACAGCCCCAGCATTTT.

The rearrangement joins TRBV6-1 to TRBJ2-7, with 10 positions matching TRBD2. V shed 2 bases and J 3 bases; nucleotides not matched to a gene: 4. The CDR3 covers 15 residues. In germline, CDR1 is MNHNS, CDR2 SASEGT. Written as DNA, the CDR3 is TGTGCCAGCAGTGAAAGCGGGAGGGCCATCTACGAGCAGTACTTC. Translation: CASSESGRAIYEQYF.

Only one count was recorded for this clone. CDR3 DNA sequence: TGCGCCAGCAGCCCGTCCGGGACTAGCGGGGGGGCCTCGGGCAATGAGCAGTTCTTC. Its protein is CASSPSGTSGGASGNEQFF. This chain links TRBV5-1 with TRBJ2-1, with 16 bases identical to TRBD2. Germline CDR1 is SGHRS and CDR2 is YFSETQ. Losses at the gene ends were 4 bases for V and 6 bases for J; bases not matched to a gene: 13. The CDR3 is 19 amino acids.

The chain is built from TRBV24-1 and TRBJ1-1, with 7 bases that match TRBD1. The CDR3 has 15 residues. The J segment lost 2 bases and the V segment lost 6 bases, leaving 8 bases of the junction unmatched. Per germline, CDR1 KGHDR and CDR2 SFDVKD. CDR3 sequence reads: CATSPGGQANTEAFF. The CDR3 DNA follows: TGTGCCACCAGTCCCGGAGGACAGGCAAACACTGAAGCTTTCTTT.

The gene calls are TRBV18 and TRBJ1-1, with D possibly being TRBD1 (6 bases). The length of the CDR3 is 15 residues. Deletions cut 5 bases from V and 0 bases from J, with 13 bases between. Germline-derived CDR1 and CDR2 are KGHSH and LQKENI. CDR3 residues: CASSDIQGLNTEAFF. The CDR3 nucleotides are TGTGCCAGCTCAGATATACAGGGCTTGAACACTGAAGCTTTCTTT.

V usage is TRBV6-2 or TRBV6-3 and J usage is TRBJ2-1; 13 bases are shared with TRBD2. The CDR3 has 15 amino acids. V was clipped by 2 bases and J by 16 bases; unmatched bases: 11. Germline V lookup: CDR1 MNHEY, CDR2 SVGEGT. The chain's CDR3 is CASSYTRTSGRSSFF. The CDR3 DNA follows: TGTGCCAGCAGTTACACCCGGACTAGCGGGAGATCTAGCTTCTTC.